Given below is one T cell receptor beta chain in context. This clonotype has a handful of counts. This clone's antigen is unknown. The input lacks base qualities; no much larger clone sits a single base away. In the germline V gene (reference sequence), CDR1 corresponds to MNHNY and CDR2 to SVGAGI. V is reduced by 3 bases and J by 0 bases, leaving a spacing of 6 bases between them. There are 13 amino acids in the CDR3, from cysteine to phenylalanine inclusive. Of all the DNA, just the CDR3 is kept, 39 bases in frame from base 1. The sequencing machine was an Illumina MiSeq. Quantitative 5'-RACE with molecular barcodes was used to prepare TCR beta libraries. The paper's data handling went like this. To identify disease-linked TCR variants, a new computational method was used, one built on a probabilistic model of VDJ rearrangement. In TCRdb, the public reads were trimmed at Q25 with fastp and aligned with MiXCR, with productive beta chains retained. Each entry merges the rows of one CDR3 protein and shows their most common DNA and genes. The V and J calls follow TCRdb's processing rather than the paper's. The sample table records over 25,000 distinct CDR3 sequences; approximately 15% of these occur just once. The ten largest clones add up to around 40% of the sample.

The entry originates in a study of CD8 T cells in ankylosing spondylitis (dated by TCRdb to the late 2010s). With regard to the full study: T cell receptor beta repertoires were profiled in healthy donors and ankylosing spondylitis patients so that disease-linked TCR variants could be found. The full study cohort was made up of about 24 ankylosing spondylitis patients and 108 healthy donors. Peripheral blood was sampled, and synovial fluid was additionally collected from ankylosing spondylitis patients.

Results the study describes overall, beyond this receptor: Blood from ankylosing spondylitis patients appeared to be characterized by a TCR beta motif composed of about eight highly homologous amino acid variants. Some motif variants were previously reported in synovial fluid and blood of reactive arthritis patients, suggesting common disease-initiation mechanisms. According to the report, matched synovial fluid samples from ankylosing spondylitis patients were significantly enriched for the disease-linked clones. A CD8+ phenotype was shown by the disease-linked clones, which were found at relatively low frequencies in peripheral blood.

Sequenced input: blood. This receptor was identified in a male donor with ankylosing spondylitis or in good health (not recorded which). The chain is encoded by TRBV6-6 joined to TRBJ2-7; there is no confident call for the D gene. The CDR3 reads CASSYSLSYEQYF. The DNA sequence is as follows: TGTGCCAGCAGTTATTCACTCTCCTACGAGCAGTACTTC.